This is a list of T cell receptor beta chains from one sample in a study of T cells in Graves' hyperthyroidism and ophthalmopathy. TCRdb analysed the multiplex PCR reads with MiXCR anew, one entry per CDR3 protein. This sample has around 760,000 distinct CDR3 sequences, with around a third found just once. Sequenced: blood. The receptors shown here come from a woman in her 40s with Graves' hyperthyroidism. Each CDR3 is given with its conserved first and last residue. D genes are given only for firm matches. Clone size is given for some rows only: seen once, a few or many times, or a class if the clone is expanded.

v_call: TRBV20-1; clone_size: many; j_call: TRBJ1-1; d_call: NA; cdr3_aa: CSARVGGTTEAFF; cdr3_nt: TGCAGTGCTAGAGTGGGGGGTACAACTGAAGCTTTCTTT
v_call: TRBV2; clone_size: many; j_call: TRBJ2-5; d_call: NA; cdr3_aa: CASVGLGSQETQYF; cdr3_nt: TGTGCCAGCGTAGGTCTTGGCTCTCAAGAGACCCAGTACTTC
v_call: TRBV20-1; clone_size: many; j_call: TRBJ1-2; d_call: TRBD1; cdr3_aa: CSARAAGQGGGYTF; cdr3_nt: TGCAGTGCTAGAGCAGCGGGCCAGGGGGGTGGCTACACCTTC
v_call: TRBV5-1; clone_size: many; j_call: TRBJ1-6; d_call: TRBD1; cdr3_aa: CASSFRTGGDSPLHF; cdr3_nt: TGCGCCAGCAGCTTTCGCACAGGGGGTGATTCACCCCTCCACTTT
v_call: TRBV7-2; clone_size: many; j_call: TRBJ1-1; d_call: TRBD1; cdr3_aa: CASSFRTGRNTEAFF; cdr3_nt: TGTGCCAGCAGCTTCCGGACAGGGAGGAACACTGAAGCTTTCTTT
v_call: TRBV11-2; clone_size: NA; j_call: TRBJ2-3; d_call: NA; cdr3_aa: CASSLDPSDNTQYF; cdr3_nt: TGTGCCAGCAGCTTAGATCCTAGTGACAATACGCAGTATTTT
v_call: TRBV10-3; clone_size: NA; j_call: TRBJ2-7; d_call: NA; cdr3_aa: CATGGRSYEQYF; cdr3_nt: TGTGCCACCGGGGGACGCTCCTACGAGCAGTACTTC
v_call: TRBV7-2; clone_size: few; j_call: TRBJ2-7; d_call: TRBD1; cdr3_aa: CASSPTLGQTYEQYF; cdr3_nt: TGTGCCAGCAGCCCGACCCTGGGACAGACCTACGAGCAGTACTTC
v_call: TRBV2; clone_size: NA; j_call: TRBJ2-7; d_call: NA; cdr3_aa: CASAGPLSYEQYF; cdr3_nt: TGTGCCAGCGCCGGGCCTTTATCCTACGAGCAGTACTTC
v_call: TRBV5-1; clone_size: NA; j_call: TRBJ1-2; d_call: NA; cdr3_aa: CAGSLEGAPGYTF; cdr3_nt: TGCGCCGGCAGCTTGGAGGGAGCCCCTGGCTACACCTTC
v_call: TRBV7-9; clone_size: NA; j_call: TRBJ1-1; d_call: NA; cdr3_aa: CASSYTTGWGKDTEAFF; cdr3_nt: TGTGCCAGCAGTTACACAACAGGGTGGGGTAAGGACACTGAAGCTTTCTTT
v_call: TRBV11-2; clone_size: NA; j_call: TRBJ2-7; d_call: NA; cdr3_aa: CASSTASAAFTYEQYF; cdr3_nt: TGTGCCAGCAGCACCGCTTCAGCGGCCTTTACCTACGAGCAGTACTTC
v_call: TRBV29-1; clone_size: NA; j_call: TRBJ2-7; d_call: TRBD1; cdr3_aa: CSVAETGGYEQYF; cdr3_nt: TGCAGCGTTGCTGAGACAGGGGGATACGAGCAGTACTTC
v_call: TRBV10-3; clone_size: many; j_call: TRBJ2-7; d_call: TRBD2; cdr3_aa: CAIGAGGSYEQYF; cdr3_nt: TGTGCCATCGGAGCGGGAGGGTCCTACGAGCAGTACTTC
v_call: TRBV29-1; clone_size: NA; j_call: TRBJ1-5; d_call: NA; cdr3_aa: CSVEGLENRVTQHF; cdr3_nt: TGCAGCGTTGAAGGACTAGAGAACAGGGTGACCCAGCATTTT
v_call: TRBV7-9; clone_size: many; j_call: TRBJ2-7; d_call: NA; cdr3_aa: CASSLSGPTSYEQYF; cdr3_nt: TGTGCCAGCAGCTTATCGGGACCTACCTCCTACGAGCAGTACTTC